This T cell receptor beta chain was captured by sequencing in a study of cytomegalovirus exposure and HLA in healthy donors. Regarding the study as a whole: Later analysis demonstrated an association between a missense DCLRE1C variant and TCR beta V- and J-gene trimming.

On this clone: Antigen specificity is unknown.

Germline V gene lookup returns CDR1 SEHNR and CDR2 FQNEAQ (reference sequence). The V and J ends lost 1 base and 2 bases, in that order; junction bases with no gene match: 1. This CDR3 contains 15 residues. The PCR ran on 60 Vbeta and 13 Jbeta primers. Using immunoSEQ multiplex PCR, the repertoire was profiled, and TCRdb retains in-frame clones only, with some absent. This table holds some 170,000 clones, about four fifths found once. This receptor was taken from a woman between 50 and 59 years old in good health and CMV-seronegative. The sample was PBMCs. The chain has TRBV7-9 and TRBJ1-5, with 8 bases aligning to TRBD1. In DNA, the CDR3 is TGTGCCAGCAGCTTAGAACAGGGGGGCAATCAGCCCCAGCATTTT. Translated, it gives CASSLEQGGNQPQHF.